This TCR beta chain was identified in a study of cytomegalovirus exposure and HLA in healthy donors. Study outcomes and limitations: A few chains tied to CMV proved CMV antigen-specific in vitro.

Here immunoSEQ multiplex PCR was the method, and the copy in TCRdb shows in-frame clones only, minus some. Among under 300,000 clones, approximately 84% were seen once, and the ten largest hold over 0.95%. Germline V CDR1 and CDR2: SGHDN, FVKESK. V was trimmed by 4 bases and J by 4 bases, leaving 19 bases between them. The length of the CDR3 is 17 residues. Notes on this clone: Antigen unknown.

This TCR was sampled from a woman aged 25 to 39 in good health and CMV-seropositive. Sequencing was done on a sample of PBMCs. The chain recombines TRBV14 with TRBJ2-2, with D hard to call. The chain's CDR3 is CASSLSLLGEVTGELFF. CDR3 coding DNA: TGTGCCAGCAGCCTATCTCTTCTAGGAGAAGTCACCGGGGAGCTGTTTTTT.